Each of the 10 T cell receptor beta chains below was sequenced from the same sample in a study of tumor-infiltrating lymphocytes in primary liver carcinoma. The tissue used was unsorted bulk material of about 20-33 mg. RNA and DNA were co-extracted from it with the AllPrep DNA/RNA mini kit. With a constant-region primer, TCR beta cDNA was made from approximately 500 ng of total RNA. Sequencing libraries for TCR beta derived from three nested multiplex PCR rounds that used slightly modified ARM-PCR. The first two PCR rounds used TRBV1-TRBV30 forward primers with a C-beta reverse primer, about 10 cycles each. One entry per CDR3 protein results from TCRdb running MiXCR on the multiplex PCR reads. The table records about 54,000 distinct CDR3 sequences, around 79% of them present only once. The specimen was liver tumor tissue from sampling region 2. Specified subset: tumor region T2, inferior pole. These receptors were taken from a man aged 40-50 years with primary liver carcinoma and hepatitis B virus infection.

This clonotype was found many times. J is TRBJ2-3 and V is TRBV25-1; 10 positions agree with TRBD2. The CDR3 runs to 15 residues. J was trimmed by 1 base and V by 5 bases; bases with no gene match: 3. Germline assignment: CDR1 MGHDK and CDR2 SYGVNS. Here the CDR3 reads CASSSLAGGTDTQYF. In nucleotides, the CDR3 is TGTGCCAGCAGTTCCCTAGCGGGAGGCACAGATACGCAGTATTTT.

There are many counts of this clonotype. Its ends do not fully match the called genes, so a read error is possible. The J gene is TRBJ1-1, the V gene TRBV12-3 or TRBV12-4; D not certain. The CDR3 totals 14 residues. The CDR3 loop is CASRPRLGNPEAFF. In DNA form, the CDR3 reads TGTGCCAGCAGGCCCCGGCTGGGGAACCCTGAAGCTTTCTTT.

As to this clonotype: Since a much larger clone is just one base distant, this may be a read error. The CDR3 bases are TGTGCCGGCAGTTTAACTGCGGGAGGCACAGATACGCAGTATTTT. It encodes CAGSLTAGGTDTQYF. The chain recombines TRBV28 with TRBJ2-3, with 7 bases lining up with TRBD2. Germline CDR1 reads MDHEN; CDR2 reads SYDVKM. The CDR3 extends over 15 amino acids.

This clonotype was detected many times. The chain links TRBV10-1 to TRBJ2-3; 9 bases align to TRBD1. CDR3 length: 17 residues. The V gene end was trimmed by 3 bases and the J gene end by 4 bases; junction bases not matched to a gene: 11. CDR1 and CDR2 from the germline V gene are WNHNN and SYGVQD (reference sequence). For the CDR3, the DNA is TGCGCCAGCAGTGAATGCCCGGTGGGACAGGGATCAGATACGCAGTATTTT. It encodes CASSECPVGQGSDTQYF.

As for this clonotype: A read error may be the cause here, since a much bigger clone is one base away. The genes are TRBV6-5 and TRBJ2-7; D is ambiguous. Looked up from germline, CDR1 is MNHEY and CDR2 is SVGAGI. CDR3 length: 14 residues. Trimming removed 7 bases from V and 5 bases from J, with 18 bases in between. This chain's CDR3 is CASTPSGRVNEQYF. In nucleotides, the CDR3 is TGTGCCAGCACTCCCTCTGGTCGTGTTAACGAGCAGTACTTC.

As regards this clonotype: Its ends do not fully match the called genes, so a read error is possible. V is TRBV7-8 and J is TRBJ2-3, with D perhaps TRBD2 (5 bases). Germline assignment: CDR1 SGHVS and CDR2 FQNEAQ. The CDR3 is 17 residues long. Here the CDR3 DNA reads TGTGCCAGCAGCTTAGCCCAAGCGGAAGGGCCATATGATATGCAGTATTTT. Residues: CASSLAQAEGPYDMQYF.

This clonotype was picked up many times. J is TRBJ1-1 and V is TRBV4-1; D is unclear. The germline CDR1 and CDR2 sequences are MGHRA and YSYEKL. The CDR3 runs 13 residues. V was cut by 1 base and J by 1 base, with 4 bases left in between. In DNA form, the CDR3 reads TGCGCCAGCAGCCAAGCAACGAACACTGAAGCTTTCTTT. The encoded protein is CASSQATNTEAFF.

This clonotype appeared once. The junction shows a germline mismatch at one end, possibly a read error. This chain links TRBV5-4 with TRBJ2-1, with D unresolved. The germline gives CDR1 SGHNT, CDR2 YYREEE (reference sequence). The CDR3 sequence is 16 residues long. The chain's CDR3 is CASSLRKPGSYNEQLF. CDR3 DNA: TGTGCCAGCAGCTTAAGGAAACCGGGTTCTTACAATGAGCAGTTATTC.

Details on this clonotype: One end of the junction does not line up with germline, which may come from a read error. The rearrangement links TRBV6-5 to TRBJ2-2; TRBD2 agrees at 15 bases. This CDR3 comprises 18 residues. The germline V gene has CDR1 MNHEY and CDR2 SVGAGI. The CDR3 loop reads CARSLLGLAGGPIGELFF. The CDR3 DNA reads TGTGCCAGGAGTCTTCTCGGACTAGCGGGAGGGCCGATCGGGGAACTGTTTTTT.

There are a few counts of this clonotype. The chain recombines TRBV16 with TRBJ2-1; TRBD2 aligns across 9 bases. CDR1 is KGHSY, CDR2 FQNENV, per germline. The CDR3 contains 15 residues. CDR3 nucleotides: TGTGTCAGTAGCCAAGTAGCGGGAGAGGTAGATGAGCAGTTCTTC. Encoded protein: CVSSQVAGEVDEQFF.